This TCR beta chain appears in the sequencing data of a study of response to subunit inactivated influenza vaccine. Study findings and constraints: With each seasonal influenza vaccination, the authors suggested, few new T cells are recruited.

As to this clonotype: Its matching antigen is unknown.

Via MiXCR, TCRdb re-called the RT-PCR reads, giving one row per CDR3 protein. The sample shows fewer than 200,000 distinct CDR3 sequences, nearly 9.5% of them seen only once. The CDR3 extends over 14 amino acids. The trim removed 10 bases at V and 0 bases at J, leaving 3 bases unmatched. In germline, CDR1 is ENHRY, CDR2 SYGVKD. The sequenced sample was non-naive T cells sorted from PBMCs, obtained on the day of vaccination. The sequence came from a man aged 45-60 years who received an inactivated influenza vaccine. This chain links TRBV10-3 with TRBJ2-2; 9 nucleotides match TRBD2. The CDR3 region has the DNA TGTGCCACTAGCGGGGAGACGAACACCGGGGAGCTGTTTTTT. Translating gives CATSGETNTGELFF.